The rows below give T cell receptor beta chains drawn from one sample of a study of T cells in Graves' hyperthyroidism and ophthalmopathy. One entry per CDR3 protein results from TCRdb running MiXCR on the multiplex PCR reads. The sample lists around 600,000 distinct CDR3 sequences; 14% were seen once. Sequenced sample: blood. The receptor source for this set is a young woman with Graves' ophthalmopathy. CDR3s leave out the opening cysteine and the closing phenylalanine or tryptophan. Fields, in order: J gene, D gene, V gene, CDR3 length, CDR3 protein. The D gene is left open where the match is weak.

J: TRBJ2-5; D: .; V: TRBV4-1; length: 12; CDR3: ASSQRSLHETQY
J: TRBJ1-5; D: .; V: TRBV30; length: 13; CDR3: AWSFMGTRNQPQH
J: TRBJ1-6; D: TRBD1; V: TRBV3-1; length: 13; CDR3: ASSQVGGSNSPLH
J: TRBJ2-1; D: TRBD2; V: TRBV24-1; length: 11; CDR3: ATSDRLAGEQF
J: TRBJ1-1; D: TRBD1; V: TRBV19; length: 13; CDR3: ASTPGQGQNTEAF
J: TRBJ2-2; D: .; V: TRBV29-1; length: 13; CDR3: SAQPRQKNTGELF
J: TRBJ2-7; D: TRBD2; V: TRBV7-2; length: 15; CDR3: ASSSLLGGEWPYEQY
J: TRBJ2-7; D: .; V: TRBV7-9; length: 10; CDR3: ASSSFPYEQY
J: TRBJ2-1; D: TRBD2; V: TRBV28; length: 14; CDR3: ASSFRAGGWDNEQF
J: TRBJ1-1; D: .; V: TRBV30; length: 14; CDR3: AWSNYPGLWNTEAF
J: TRBJ2-5; D: .; V: TRBV3-1; length: 11; CDR3: ASTDVLRETQY
J: TRBJ2-1; D: .; V: TRBV20-1; length: 10; CDR3: SASVQNNEQF
J: TRBJ2-2; D: TRBD2; V: TRBV6-1; length: 13; CDR3: ASSRLAEEGRELF
J: TRBJ2-1; D: .; V: TRBV2; length: 11; CDR3: AGSMRGVNEQF
J: TRBJ2-2; D: .; V: TRBV9; length: 14; CDR3: ASSVSPRSRTGELF
J: TRBJ2-1; D: .; V: TRBV6-2/TRBV6-3; length: 9; CDR3: ASSYDSEQF
J: TRBJ2-5; D: .; V: TRBV30; length: 12; CDR3: AWSVLSHGETQY
J: TRBJ1-1; D: TRBD1; V: TRBV5-5; length: 19; CDR3: ASSLNTWTDYRGTGRTEAF
J: TRBJ2-3; D: .; V: TRBV2; length: 13; CDR3: ASSEGETATDTQY
J: TRBJ2-3; D: TRBD1; V: TRBV20-1; length: 12; CDR3: SAYSGTGRDTQY
J: TRBJ1-5; D: .; V: TRBV7-8; length: 14; CDR3: ASSLAARQAYQPQH
J: TRBJ2-1; D: TRBD2; V: TRBV20-1; length: 15; CDR3: SAPGLATFPSYNEQF
J: TRBJ2-7; D: .; V: TRBV30; length: 10; CDR3: AWGGPVYEQY
J: TRBJ1-4; D: .; V: TRBV28; length: 10; CDR3: ASSLTTEKLF
J: TRBJ2-7; D: .; V: TRBV4-1; length: 11; CDR3: ASSQGPALEQY
J: TRBJ1-1; D: TRBD1; V: TRBV2; length: 12; CDR3: ASRQEGQGVGAF
J: TRBJ2-5; D: .; V: TRBV19; length: 11; CDR3: ASTGSHQETQY
J: TRBJ2-4; D: TRBD2; V: TRBV29-1; length: 16; CDR3: SVDGWASGSWAKNIQY
J: TRBJ2-3; D: .; V: TRBV10-3; length: 11; CDR3: AIRAGRADTQY
J: TRBJ2-3; D: .; V: TRBV6-2/TRBV6-3; length: 14; CDR3: ASSYSGSGSTDTQY
J: TRBJ2-1; D: .; V: TRBV27; length: 13; CDR3: ASSLGLIDGNEQF
J: TRBJ2-7; D: TRBD2; V: TRBV27; length: 15; CDR3: ASMGAGTSARHYEQY
J: TRBJ1-1; D: .; V: TRBV7-3; length: 11; CDR3: ASSLMGSREAF
J: TRBJ2-1; D: .; V: TRBV24-1; length: 10; CDR3: ATSDGTREQF
J: TRBJ2-7; D: .; V: TRBV20-1; length: 12; CDR3: SADSGLGNYEQY
J: TRBJ2-2; D: .; V: TRBV20-1; length: 13; CDR3: SARDRLQNTGELF
J: TRBJ1-5; D: TRBD1; V: TRBV12-3/TRBV12-4; length: 17; CDR3: ASSFSNKDRVGRNQPQH
J: TRBJ2-4; D: .; V: TRBV29-1; length: 11; CDR3: SVGGGGINIQY
J: TRBJ2-1; D: TRBD1; V: TRBV4-3; length: 14; CDR3: ASSPRQTGVHNEQF
J: TRBJ2-2; D: .; V: TRBV28; length: 12; CDR3: AAPSGGNTGELF
J: TRBJ2-7; D: TRBD2; V: TRBV7-3; length: 12; CDR3: ASSLRTRAYEQY
J: TRBJ2-5; D: .; V: TRBV6-1; length: 9; CDR3: ASREQGPGY
J: TRBJ1-6; D: TRBD1; V: TRBV10-3; length: 12; CDR3: AISPGQGNSPLH
J: TRBJ1-5; D: .; V: TRBV7-2; length: 11; CDR3: ASSSGWAQPQH
J: TRBJ2-7; D: TRBD2; V: TRBV14; length: 13; CDR3: ASSPEGLAGYEQY
J: TRBJ1-4; D: .; V: TRBV18; length: 13; CDR3: ASSPQSTTNEKLF
J: TRBJ2-1; D: .; V: TRBV27; length: 13; CDR3: ASSLMGGVANEQF
J: TRBJ1-5; D: .; V: TRBV6-1; length: 13; CDR3: ASRVQEGVNQPQH
J: TRBJ1-3; D: .; V: TRBV28; length: 13; CDR3: ASSLGGGSGNTIY
J: TRBJ2-1; D: TRBD1; V: TRBV6-2/TRBV6-3; length: 11; CDR3: ATKDRVGNEQF
J: TRBJ2-1; D: .; V: TRBV7-2; length: 14; CDR3: ASSLRPRTIGDEQF
J: TRBJ2-7; D: .; V: TRBV6-1; length: 11; CDR3: ASREVSGNEQY
J: TRBJ1-1; D: .; V: TRBV20-1; length: 13; CDR3: SARVLRTVNTEAF
J: TRBJ2-1; D: .; V: TRBV12-3/TRBV12-4; length: 13; CDR3: ASSLLDGFGNEQF
J: TRBJ2-5; D: .; V: TRBV3-1; length: 10; CDR3: ASSSSGETQY
J: TRBJ2-7; D: TRBD2; V: TRBV28; length: 15; CDR3: ASSFPRGTSVVYEQY
J: TRBJ1-1; D: .; V: TRBV11-2; length: 13; CDR3: ASNLWEYMNTEAF